These 24 T cell receptor beta chains were all obtained from the same sample, sequenced in a study of blood T cell repertoires in COVID-19. Profiled with immunoSEQ multiplex PCR; TCRdb holds only in-frame clones, not every one. This table has roughly 170,000 clones, about 86% appearing once. Sequenced input: peripheral blood. The receptors come from a woman aged 70-85 years with COVID-19, enrolled during active disease.

The chain joins TRBV28 to TRBJ1-5; 7 bases match TRBD1. The germline CDR1 and CDR2 sequences are MDHEN and SYDVKM. Trimming cost V 6 bases and J 4 bases; bases outside gene matches: 6. The CDR3 is 14 residues long. The CDR3, as DNA: TGTGCCAGCAGACAAGACAGGGATAATCAGCCCCAGCATTTT. As protein: CASRQDRDNQPQHF.

The chain is built from TRBV7-3 and TRBJ2-5; 7 nucleotides match TRBD1. This CDR3 region has 14 residues. The V gene's germline CDR1 is SGHTA and CDR2 FQGTGA. V was clipped by 6 bases and J by 5 bases; unmatched bases: 9. CDR3 DNA sequence: TGTGCCAGCAGTCCCGCAGGGGGTCTTGAGACCCAGTACTTC. This gives the protein CASSPAGGLETQYF.

J is TRBJ1-2 and V is TRBV28; no clear D gene. Trimming shortened V by 3 bases and J by 8 bases, and 19 bases separated the two germline ends. Per the germline V gene, CDR1 is MDHEN and CDR2 is SYDVKM. This CDR3 comprises 15 residues. The CDR3 protein is CASSFSGGQAGGYTF. CDR3 bases: TGTGCCAGCAGTTTTAGTGGTGGGCAGGCGGGCGGCTACACCTTC.

The chain links TRBV27 to TRBJ1-2, with D uncertain. With 4 bases removed from V and 2 bases from J, the gap between germline ends came to 14 bases. The CDR3 is made up of 15 amino acids. CDR1 is MNHEY and CDR2 is SMNVEV in the germline V gene (reference sequence). The CDR3 loop reads CASSSLTSPNYGYTF. The CDR3 DNA is TGTGCCAGCAGTTCCCTCACTAGTCCCAACTATGGCTACACCTTC.

The V and J genes are TRBV6-6 and TRBJ2-7; no clear D. Between the trimmed V and J ends, which lost 3 bases and 3 bases, there was a span of 6 bases. Germline lookup yields CDR1 MNHNY and CDR2 SVGAGI (reference sequence). The CDR3 extends over 12 amino acids. Here the CDR3 reads CASSYRDYEQYF. The CDR3 DNA sequence: TGTGCCAGCAGTTATCGAGACTACGAGCAGTACTTC.

The chain recombines TRBV19 with TRBJ1-2; 9 bases match TRBD1. Germline assignment: CDR1 LNHDA and CDR2 SQIVND (reference sequence). The CDR3 contains 16 residues. V trimming: 3 bases; J trimming: 6 bases; junction bases outside the gene matches: 11. The CDR3 loop reads CASSIYPRDRVHGYTF. CDR3 DNA sequence: TGTGCCAGTAGTATTTATCCGCGGGACAGGGTCCATGGCTACACCTTC.

The V call is TRBV9, the J call TRBJ2-7; TRBD1 agrees at 7 bases. Trimming cost V 3 bases and J 3 bases; bases outside gene matches: 6. Germline lookup yields CDR1 SGDLS and CDR2 YYNGEE. This CDR3 region has 14 residues. CDR3 in DNA: TGTGCCAGCAGCGCACATGGGACAGACTACGAGCAGTACTTC. It is translated as CASSAHGTDYEQYF.

The chain employs TRBV28 and TRBJ2-5; 11 bases match TRBD2. CDR3 length: 16 residues. Germline V lookup: CDR1 MDHEN, CDR2 SYDVKM. Unmatched junction bases numbered 6, after V lost 4 bases and J lost 2 bases. The DNA of the CDR3 is TGTGCCAGCAGTTCCCTAGCGGGAGGACCTCAAGAGACCCAGTACTTC. Protein: CASSSLAGGPQETQYF.

The chain couples TRBV7-8 to TRBJ1-2; TRBD1 matches at 9 bases. In germline, CDR1 is SGHVS, CDR2 FQNEAQ. This CDR3 is built from 14 residues. V dropped 5 bases and J dropped 2; count of bases not matched to a gene: 3. The CDR3, as DNA: TGTGCCAGCAGCCCAACAGGGGGCAACTATGGCTACACCTTC. Amino acid sequence: CASSPTGGNYGYTF. The whole variable domain, remainder taken from reference TRBV7-8 and TRBJ1-2, is GAGVSQSPRYKVAKRGQDVALRCDPISGHVSLFWYQQALGQGPEFLTYFQNEAQLDKSGLPSDRFFAERPEGSVSTLKIQRTQQEDSAVYLCASSPTGGNYGYTFGSGTRLTVV.

CDR3 nucleotide sequence: TGTGCCAGCAGACAGGGTCTGGACGAGCAGTACTTC. Amino acids: CASRQGLDEQYF. This sequence joins TRBV2 and TRBJ2-7, with D tentatively TRBD1 (6 bases). The ends were cut back, 6 bases at V and 5 bases at J, with 11 bases in the middle. The CDR3 totals 12 residues. Germline V lookup: CDR1 SNHLY, CDR2 FYNNEI.

V usage is TRBV5-1 and J usage is TRBJ2-1; D is perhaps TRBD1 (7 bases). Germline V gives CDR1 SGHRS, CDR2 YFSETQ. The length of the CDR3 is 17 residues. With 0 bases removed from V and 13 bases from J, the gap between germline ends came to 26 bases. CDR3 loop: CASSLAVFFQGEAEQFF. The DNA of the CDR3 is TGCGCCAGCAGCTTGGCAGTTTTTTTCCAGGGGGAGGCTGAACAGTTCTTC.

This chain links TRBV10-3 with TRBJ2-7; D remains ambiguous. This CDR3 spans 15 amino acids. CDR1 and CDR2 from the germline V gene are ENHRY and SYGVKD. Between the trimmed V and J ends, which lost 1 base and 6 bases, there was a span of 16 bases. CDR3 sequence: CAISELVGESGEQYF. Here the CDR3 DNA reads TGTGCCATCAGTGAGTTAGTTGGAGAATCGGGCGAGCAGTACTTC.

The chain joins TRBV19 to TRBJ2-7, with TRBD1 matching over 7 bases. The CDR3 has 16 amino acids. Germline values: CDR1 LNHDA, CDR2 SQIVND (reference sequence). The V gene end was trimmed by 5 bases and the J gene end by 2 bases; junction bases not matched to a gene: 12. The DNA for the CDR3 is TGTGCCAGTAGTCCGCGACAGGGTGAAAGGACCTACGAGCAGTACTTC. It translates to CASSPRQGERTYEQYF.

The chain joins TRBV19 to TRBJ2-3; 7 positions agree with TRBD1. The V and J ends lost 4 bases and 3 bases, in that order; junction bases with no gene match: 4. CDR3 length: 14 residues. Per germline, CDR1 LNHDA and CDR2 SQIVND (reference sequence). The CDR3: CASSKQGITDTQYF. CDR3 DNA sequence: TGTGCCAGTAGTAAACAGGGGATAACAGATACGCAGTATTTT.

CDR3 region: CAWGDRAGSTEAFF. CDR3 in DNA: TGTGCCTGGGGGGACAGGGCCGGGAGCACTGAAGCTTTCTTT. This rearrangement joins TRBV30 to TRBJ1-1, with 9 nucleotides matching TRBD1. The CDR3 covers 14 residues. The germline V gene has CDR1 GTSNPN and CDR2 SVGIG (reference sequence). The V segment lost 5 bases and the J segment 4 bases; nucleotides outside the gene matches: 8.

This clone was detected only once. The rearrangement uses TRBV5-8 and TRBJ1-4, with no clear D. Germline V lookup: CDR1 SGHTS, CDR2 YDEGEE. The CDR3 is 15 amino acids. V was pared by 0 bases and J by 8 bases, with 14 bases between. CDR3 coding DNA: TGTGCCAGCAGCTTGGGTACGGTTACCCGGGAAAAACTGTTTTTT. Its protein is CASSLGTVTREKLFF.

The chain carries TRBV2 and TRBJ2-4, with 8 nucleotides matching TRBD2. The germline CDR1 and CDR2 sequences are SNHLY and FYNNEI. The CDR3 has 16 amino acids. The trim removed 7 bases at V and 6 bases at J, leaving 14 bases unmatched. CDR3 protein: CASITTQREFGNIQYF. For the CDR3, the DNA is TGTGCCAGCATCACCACTCAGCGGGAGTTTGGAAACATTCAGTACTTC.

The chain is built from TRBV7-2 and TRBJ2-7, with 11 nucleotides matching TRBD2. Germline V CDR1 and CDR2: SGHTA, FQGNSA. CDR3 length equals 17 residues. V trimming: 1 base; J trimming: 2 bases; junction bases outside the gene matches: 7. Here the CDR3 DNA reads TGTGCCAGCAGCTTAGAGGCACAACTAGCGGGGGCCTACGAGCAGTACTTC. It yields the protein CASSLEAQLAGAYEQYF.

The chain is built from TRBV4-3 and TRBJ1-4, with 9 bases matching TRBD1. V was clipped by 2 bases and J by 4 bases; unmatched bases: 2. Germline V gene data show CDR1 as LGHNA and CDR2 as YSLEER. This CDR3 region has 15 residues. DNA of the CDR3: TGCGCCAGCAGCCAATGGGACAGGGATAATGAAAAACTGTTTTTT. This translates into CASSQWDRDNEKLFF.

The gene calls are TRBV5-4 and TRBJ1-4, with a weak D call TRBD1 (5 bases). Trimming took 1 base from V and 4 from J, leaving 17 bases between them. The CDR3 spans 17 residues. Germline V CDR1 and CDR2: SGHNT, YYREEE (reference sequence). As DNA, the CDR3 is TGTGCCAGCAGCTTGTCCGCAGGGCGGAAGGGTAATGAAAAACTGTTTTTT. Translation gives CASSLSAGRKGNEKLFF. The variable domain in full, completed from reference TRBV5-4 and TRBJ1-4, reads ETGVTQSPTHLIKTRGQQVTLRCSSQSGHNTVSWYQQALGQGPQFIFQYYREEENGRGNFPPRFSGLQFPNYSSELNVNALELDDSALYLCASSLSAGRKGNEKLFFGSGTQLSVL.

This clone showed up just a few times. The V call is TRBV10-3, the J call TRBJ1-5; TRBD1 agrees at 8 bases. V lost 2 bases and J lost 7; bases outside the gene matches: 10. Germline loops: CDR1 ENHRY, CDR2 SYGVKD. The CDR3 totals 16 residues. CDR3 protein: CAISEDRGGMGQPQHF. As DNA, the CDR3 is TGTGCCATCAGTGAGGACAGGGGAGGTATGGGGCAGCCCCAGCATTTT.

This rearrangement joins TRBV19 to TRBJ1-1, with a possible D match to TRBD1 (6 bases). Germline V CDR1 and CDR2: LNHDA, SQIVND (reference sequence). This CDR3 is built from 14 residues. Trimming took 3 bases from V and 1 from J, leaving 9 bases between them. The CDR3: CASSMDRRNTEAFF. The CDR3 bases are TGTGCCAGTAGTATGGACAGAAGGAACACTGAAGCTTTCTTT.

A remark on this clone: Other DNA sequences in the sample encode the same CDR3. The V and J genes are TRBV18 and TRBJ2-5, with TRBD1 identical over 10 bases. This CDR3 spans 15 amino acids. Germline trimming cut 5 bases from V and 1 base from J; bases unmatched to any gene: 4. Germline V CDR1 and CDR2: KGHSH, LQKENI. The CDR3 loop reads CASSDRDRGQETQYF. CDR3 DNA: TGTGCCAGCTCAGACCGGGACAGGGGCCAAGAGACCCAGTACTTC.

This clone was found a few times. The V and J genes are TRBV3-1 (or the pseudogene TRBV3-2) and TRBJ2-7; 9 bases map to TRBD1. The V gene end was trimmed by 4 bases and the J gene end by 3 bases; junction bases not matched to a gene: 4. The CDR3 runs 14 residues. Germline-derived CDR1 and CDR2 are LGHDT and YNNKEL (reference sequence). The DNA for the CDR3 is TGTGCCAGCAGCCGTGGGACAGGGATCTACGAGCAGTACTTC. Protein product: CASSRGTGIYEQYF.